This T cell receptor beta chain was profiled in a study of identical twins. Study-wide findings and caveats: Abundant beta clonotypes from cord blood had fewer insertions, unlike memory repertoires, which showed none. There is a chance that invariant MAIT and iNKT cells partially muddied zero-insertion analyses. An excess of low generation probability was shown by twin-shared out-of-frame alpha sequences.

This clonotype was picked up a small number of times. Its specificity is not known. Losses at the gene ends were 5 bases for V and 6 bases for J; bases not matched to a gene: 9. The CDR3 covers 14 residues. cDNA carried unique molecular identifiers, and a universal primer site was added by template switching. TCRdb analysed the 5' RACE reads with MiXCR anew, one entry per CDR3 protein. The table has a few hundred thousand distinct CDR3 sequences, around 9.7% seen once. This same sample was also part of a study on yellow fever vaccine responses in identical twins.

This TCR was recovered from a woman younger than 35 in good health. Sequencing was done on a sample of CD8+ T cells sorted from blood. The gene calls are TRBV12-3 or TRBV12-4 and TRBJ2-7; TRBD2 aligns across 8 bases. CDR3 sequence: CASSTTGTSAEQYF. CDR3 bases: TGTGCCAGCAGTACCACCGGGACTAGTGCCGAGCAGTACTTC.